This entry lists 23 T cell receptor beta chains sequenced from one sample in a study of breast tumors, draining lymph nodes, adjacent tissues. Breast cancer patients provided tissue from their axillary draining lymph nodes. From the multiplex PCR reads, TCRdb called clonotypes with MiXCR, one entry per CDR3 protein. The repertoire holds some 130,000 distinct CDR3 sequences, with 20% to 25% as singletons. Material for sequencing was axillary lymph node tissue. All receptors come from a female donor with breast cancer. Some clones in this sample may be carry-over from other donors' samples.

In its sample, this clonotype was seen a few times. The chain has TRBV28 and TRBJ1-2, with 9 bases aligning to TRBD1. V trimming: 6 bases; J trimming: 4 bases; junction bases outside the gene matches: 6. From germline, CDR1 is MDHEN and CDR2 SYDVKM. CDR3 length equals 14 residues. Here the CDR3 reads CASREQGAGYGYTF. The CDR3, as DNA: TGTGCCAGCAGGGAACAGGGGGCCGGCTATGGCTACACCTTC.

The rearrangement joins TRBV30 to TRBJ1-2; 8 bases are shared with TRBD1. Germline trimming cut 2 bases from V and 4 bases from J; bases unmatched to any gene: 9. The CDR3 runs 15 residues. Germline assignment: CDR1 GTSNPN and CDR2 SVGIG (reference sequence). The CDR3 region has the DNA TGTGCCTGGAGTCGAGGACAGGGCTTTTCCTATGGCTACACCTTC. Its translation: CAWSRGQGFSYGYTF.

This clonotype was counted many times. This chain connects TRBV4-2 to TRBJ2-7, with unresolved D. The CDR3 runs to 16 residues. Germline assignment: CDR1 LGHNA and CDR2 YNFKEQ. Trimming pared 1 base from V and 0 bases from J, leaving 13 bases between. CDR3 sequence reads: CASSQAPTGGSYEQYF. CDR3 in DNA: TGTGCCAGCAGCCAAGCCCCCACGGGCGGCTCCTACGAGCAGTACTTC.

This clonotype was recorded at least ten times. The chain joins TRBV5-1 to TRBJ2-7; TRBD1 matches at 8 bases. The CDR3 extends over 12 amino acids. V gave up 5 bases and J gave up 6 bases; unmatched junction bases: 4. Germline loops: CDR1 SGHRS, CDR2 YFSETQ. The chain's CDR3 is CASREQGGEQYF. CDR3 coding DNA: TGCGCCAGCAGGGAACAGGGGGGCGAGCAGTACTTC.

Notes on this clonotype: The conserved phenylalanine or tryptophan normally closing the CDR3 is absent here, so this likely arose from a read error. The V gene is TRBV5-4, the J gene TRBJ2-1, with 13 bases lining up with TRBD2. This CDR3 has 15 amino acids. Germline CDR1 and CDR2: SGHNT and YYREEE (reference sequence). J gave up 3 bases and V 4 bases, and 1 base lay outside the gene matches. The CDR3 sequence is CASSRTSGSYNEQFS. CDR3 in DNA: TGTGCCAGCAGCAGGACTAGCGGGAGCTACAATGAGCAGTTCTCC.

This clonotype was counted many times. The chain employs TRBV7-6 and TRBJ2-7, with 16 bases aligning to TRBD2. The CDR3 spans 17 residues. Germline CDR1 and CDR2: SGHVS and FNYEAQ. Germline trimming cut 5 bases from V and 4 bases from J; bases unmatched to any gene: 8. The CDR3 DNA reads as TGTGCCAGCAGCCCGTGGGGGACTAGCGGGAGGGGGTACGAGCAGTACTTC. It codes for CASSPWGTSGRGYEQYF.

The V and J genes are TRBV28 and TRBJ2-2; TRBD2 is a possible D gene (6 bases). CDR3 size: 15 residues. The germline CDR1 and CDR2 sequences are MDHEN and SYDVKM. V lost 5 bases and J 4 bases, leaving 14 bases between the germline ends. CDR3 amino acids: CASSPTRGGTGELFF. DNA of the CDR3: TGTGCCAGCAGTCCGACCCGGGGAGGCACCGGGGAGCTGTTTTTT.

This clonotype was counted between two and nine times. The DNA of the CDR3 is TGTGCCAGTGCAGTAGTCAATCAGCCCCAGCATTTT. It specifies CASAVVNQPQHF. V is TRBV28 and J is TRBJ1-5; D ambiguous. Germline assignment: CDR1 MDHEN and CDR2 SYDVKM. Trimming removed 9 bases at V and 3 bases at J, with 9 bases between. The CDR3 consists of 12 residues.

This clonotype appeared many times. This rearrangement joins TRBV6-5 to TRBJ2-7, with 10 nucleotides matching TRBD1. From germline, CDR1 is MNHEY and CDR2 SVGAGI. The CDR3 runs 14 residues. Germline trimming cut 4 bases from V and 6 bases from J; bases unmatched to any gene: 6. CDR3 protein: CASSSGTGVGEQYF. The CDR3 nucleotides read TGTGCCAGCAGTTCCGGGACAGGGGTGGGCGAGCAGTACTTC.

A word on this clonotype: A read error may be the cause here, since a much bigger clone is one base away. The CDR3 region is CASSLGTQEAQYF. DNA for the CDR3: TGTGCCAGCTCACTAGGGACACAAGAGGCCCAGTACTTC. V and J are TRBV18 and TRBJ2-5; D perhaps matches TRBD1 (6 bases). CDR1 is KGHSH and CDR2 is LQKENI in the germline V gene. The CDR3 is 13 amino acids.

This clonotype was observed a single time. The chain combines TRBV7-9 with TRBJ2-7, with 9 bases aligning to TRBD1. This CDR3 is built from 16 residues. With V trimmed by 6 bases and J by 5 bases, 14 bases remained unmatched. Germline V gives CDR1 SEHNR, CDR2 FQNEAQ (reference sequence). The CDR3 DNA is TGTGCCAGCAGGTTTAAGGGAGACAGGGGGTTCGACGAGCAGTACTTC. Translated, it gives CASRFKGDRGFDEQYF. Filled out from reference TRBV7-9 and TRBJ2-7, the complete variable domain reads DTGVSQNPRHKITKRGQNVTFRCDPISEHNRLYWYRQTLGQGPEFLTYFQNEAQLEKSRLLSDRFSAERPKGSFSTLEIQRTEQGDSAMYLCASRFKGDRGFDEQYFGPGTRLTVT.

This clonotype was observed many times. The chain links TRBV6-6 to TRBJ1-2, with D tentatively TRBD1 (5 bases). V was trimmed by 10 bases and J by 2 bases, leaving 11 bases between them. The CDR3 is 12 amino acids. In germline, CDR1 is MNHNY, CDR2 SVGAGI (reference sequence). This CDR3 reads CATGPNNYGYTF. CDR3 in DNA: TGTGCCACGGGACCCAACAACTATGGCTACACCTTC.

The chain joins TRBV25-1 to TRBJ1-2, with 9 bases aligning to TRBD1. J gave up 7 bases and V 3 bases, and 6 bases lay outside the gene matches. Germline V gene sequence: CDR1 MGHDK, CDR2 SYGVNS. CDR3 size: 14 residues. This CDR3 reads CASSENRGHGGYTF. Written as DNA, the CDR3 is TGTGCCAGCAGTGAGAACAGGGGGCATGGTGGCTACACCTTC.

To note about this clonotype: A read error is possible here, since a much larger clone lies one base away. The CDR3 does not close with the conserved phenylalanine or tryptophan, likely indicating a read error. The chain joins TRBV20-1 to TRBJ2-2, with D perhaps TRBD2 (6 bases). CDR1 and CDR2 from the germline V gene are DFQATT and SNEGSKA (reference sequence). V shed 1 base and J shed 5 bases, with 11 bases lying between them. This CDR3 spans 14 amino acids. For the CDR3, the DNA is TGCAGTGCTAGAGGCCCTCTAGCGACCGGGGAGCTGTTTGTT. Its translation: CSARGPLATGELFV.

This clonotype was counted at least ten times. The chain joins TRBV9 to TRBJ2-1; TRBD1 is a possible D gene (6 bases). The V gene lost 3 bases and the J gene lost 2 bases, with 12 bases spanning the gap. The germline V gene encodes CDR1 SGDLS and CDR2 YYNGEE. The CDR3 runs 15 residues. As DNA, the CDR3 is TGTGCCAGCAGCGAGGGGGTCCCTACCTACAATGAGCAGTTCTTC. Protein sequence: CASSEGVPTYNEQFF.

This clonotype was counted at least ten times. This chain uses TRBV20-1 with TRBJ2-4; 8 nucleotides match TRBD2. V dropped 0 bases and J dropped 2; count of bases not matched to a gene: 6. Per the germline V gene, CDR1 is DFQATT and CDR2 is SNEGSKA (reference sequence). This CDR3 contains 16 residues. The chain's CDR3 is CSARDLREGPKNIQYF. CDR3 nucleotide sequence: TGCAGTGCTAGAGATTTACGGGAGGGTCCCAAAAACATTCAGTACTTC.

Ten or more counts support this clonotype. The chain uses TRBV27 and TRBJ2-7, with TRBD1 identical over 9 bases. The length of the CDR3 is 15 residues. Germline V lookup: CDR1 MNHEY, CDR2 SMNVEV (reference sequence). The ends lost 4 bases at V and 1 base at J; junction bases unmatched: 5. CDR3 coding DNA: TGTGCCAGCAGTTCAACCGGGACAGGGTCCTACGAGCAGTACTTC. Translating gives CASSSTGTGSYEQYF.

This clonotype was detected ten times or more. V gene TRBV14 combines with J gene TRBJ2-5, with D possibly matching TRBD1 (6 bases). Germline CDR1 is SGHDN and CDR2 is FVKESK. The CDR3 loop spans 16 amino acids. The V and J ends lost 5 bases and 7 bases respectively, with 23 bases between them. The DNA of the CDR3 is TGTGCCAGCAGCTTTACAGGGCCTACCGGGCCGGGGACCCAGTACTTC. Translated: CASSFTGPTGPGTQYF.

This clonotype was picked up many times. In nucleotides, the CDR3 is TGTGCCAGCAGTGGTGGACAGCTCTCTGGGAAGCAGTACTTC. It is translated as CASSGGQLSGKQYF. The chain uses TRBV28 and TRBJ2-7; D might be TRBD1 (6 bases). CDR1 MDHEN and CDR2 SYDVKM come from the germline V gene. Trimming took 5 bases from V and 8 from J, leaving 19 bases between them. This CDR3 has 14 residues.

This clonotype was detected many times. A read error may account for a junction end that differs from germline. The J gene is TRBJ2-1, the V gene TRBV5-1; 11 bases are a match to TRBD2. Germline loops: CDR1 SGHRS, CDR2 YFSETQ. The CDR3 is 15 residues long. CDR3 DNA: TGTGCCAGCAGCCTCGGACTAGCGGGTTACAATGAGCAGTTCTTC. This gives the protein CASSLGLAGYNEQFF.

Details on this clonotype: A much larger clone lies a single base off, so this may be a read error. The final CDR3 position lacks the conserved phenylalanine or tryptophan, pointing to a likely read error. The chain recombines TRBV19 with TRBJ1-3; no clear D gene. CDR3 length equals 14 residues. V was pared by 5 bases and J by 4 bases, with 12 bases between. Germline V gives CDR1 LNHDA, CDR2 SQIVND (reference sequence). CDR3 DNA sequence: TGTGCCAGTAGTGCAGGAGTTTCCGGAAACACCATATATCTT. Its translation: CASSAGVSGNTIYL.

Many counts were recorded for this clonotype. CDR3 nucleotides: TGTGCCAGCAAGAGACTAGCGGACACCTACGAGCAGTACTTC. Translated: CASKRLADTYEQYF. This chain joins TRBV6-5 and TRBJ2-7; 9 nucleotides align to TRBD2. The germline V gene encodes CDR1 MNHEY and CDR2 SVGAGI. The V and J ends lost 7 bases and 2 bases, in that order; junction bases with no gene match: 6. This CDR3 has 14 amino acids.

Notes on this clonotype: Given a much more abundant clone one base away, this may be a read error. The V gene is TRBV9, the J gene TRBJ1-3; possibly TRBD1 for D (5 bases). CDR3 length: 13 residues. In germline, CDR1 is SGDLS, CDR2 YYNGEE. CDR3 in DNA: TGTGCCAACAGCGAAGGGACTTCCCACCCCATATATTTT. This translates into CANSEGTSHPIYF. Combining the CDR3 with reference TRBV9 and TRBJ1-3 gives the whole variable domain DSGVTQTPKHLITATGQRVTLRCSPRSGDLSVYWYQQSLDQGLQFLIQYYNGEERAKGNILERFSAQQFPDLHSELNLSSLELGDSALYFCANSEGTSHPIYFGEGSWLTVV.